This TCR beta chain was retrieved from a study of T cell repertoires in cytomegalovirus infection. The study's findings and limits: HLA-C-restricted CMV-specific TCR beta clonotypes were dominant in the ex vivo response. The cumulative frequency of public TCR beta families distinguished individuals who carried CMV together with the relevant HLA.

Regarding this clonotype: Its target is not known.

Germline lookup yields CDR1 MNHNS and CDR2 SASEGT. V lost 8 bases, J lost 0 bases, and 13 bases lay in between. This CDR3 comprises 14 residues. TCRdb passed the reads through MiXCR, listing each CDR3 protein once. In the table there are 71,000 or so distinct CDR3 sequences, roughly 22% of which are singletons. This rearrangement joins TRBV6-1 to TRBJ1-1, with a possible D match to TRBD1 (5 bases). Specimen: CD8+ T cells from cultured PBMCs, collected from culture after CMV antigen stimulation. The source is a human donor in good health (CMV status not recorded). Some clones in this sample may be carry-over from other donors' samples. CDR3 sequence reads: CASARDEMNTEAFF. As DNA, the CDR3 is TGTGCCAGCGCCAGGGATGAGATGAACACTGAAGCTTTCTTT.